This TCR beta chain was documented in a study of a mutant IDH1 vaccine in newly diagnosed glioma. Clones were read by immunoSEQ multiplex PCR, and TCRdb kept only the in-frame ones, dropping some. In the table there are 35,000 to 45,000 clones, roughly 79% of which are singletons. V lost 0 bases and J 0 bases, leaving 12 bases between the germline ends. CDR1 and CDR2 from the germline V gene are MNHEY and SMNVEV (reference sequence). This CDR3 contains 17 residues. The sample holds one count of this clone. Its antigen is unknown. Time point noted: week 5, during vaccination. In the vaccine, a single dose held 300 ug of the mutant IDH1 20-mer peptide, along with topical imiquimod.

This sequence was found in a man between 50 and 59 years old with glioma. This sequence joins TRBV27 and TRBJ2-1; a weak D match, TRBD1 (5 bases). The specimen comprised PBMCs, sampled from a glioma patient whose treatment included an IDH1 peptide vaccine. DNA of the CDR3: TGTGCCAGCAGTTTATCAAGGGGAATGAGCTCCTACAATGAGCAGTTCTTC. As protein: CASSLSRGMSSYNEQFF.